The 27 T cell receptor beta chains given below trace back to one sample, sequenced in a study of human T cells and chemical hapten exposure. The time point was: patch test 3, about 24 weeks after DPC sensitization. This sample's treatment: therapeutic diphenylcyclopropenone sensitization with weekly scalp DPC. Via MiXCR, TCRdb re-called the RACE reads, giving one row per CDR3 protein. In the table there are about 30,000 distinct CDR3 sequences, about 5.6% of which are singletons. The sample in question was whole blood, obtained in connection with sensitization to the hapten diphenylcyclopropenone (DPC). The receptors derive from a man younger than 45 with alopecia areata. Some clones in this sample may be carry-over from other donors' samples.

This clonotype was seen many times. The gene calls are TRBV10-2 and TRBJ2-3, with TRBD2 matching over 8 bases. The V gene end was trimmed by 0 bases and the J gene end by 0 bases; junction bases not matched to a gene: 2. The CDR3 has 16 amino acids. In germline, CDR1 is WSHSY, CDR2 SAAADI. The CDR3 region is CASSESGLGSTDTQYF. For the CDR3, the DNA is TGCGCCAGCAGTGAGTCGGGACTAGGGAGCACAGATACGCAGTATTTT.

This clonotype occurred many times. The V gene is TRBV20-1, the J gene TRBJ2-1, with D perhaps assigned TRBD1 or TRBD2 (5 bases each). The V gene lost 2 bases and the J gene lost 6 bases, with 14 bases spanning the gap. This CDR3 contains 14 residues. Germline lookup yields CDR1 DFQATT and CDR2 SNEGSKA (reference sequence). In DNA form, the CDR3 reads TGCAGTGCTAGATTGGGGGTCCTATCCAATGAGCAGTTCTTC. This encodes CSARLGVLSNEQFF.

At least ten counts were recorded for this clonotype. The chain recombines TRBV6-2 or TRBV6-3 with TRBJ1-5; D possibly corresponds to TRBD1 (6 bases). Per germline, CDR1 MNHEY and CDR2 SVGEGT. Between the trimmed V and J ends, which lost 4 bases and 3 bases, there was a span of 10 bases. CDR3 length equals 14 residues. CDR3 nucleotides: TGTGCCAGCAGTTTAGACAGGCTCAATCAGCCCCAGCATTTT. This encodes CASSLDRLNQPQHF.

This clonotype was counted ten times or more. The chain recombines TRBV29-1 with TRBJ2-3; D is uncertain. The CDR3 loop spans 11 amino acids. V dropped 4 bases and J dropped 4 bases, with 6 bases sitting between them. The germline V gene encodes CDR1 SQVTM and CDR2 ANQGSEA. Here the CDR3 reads CSVAESDTQYF. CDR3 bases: TGCAGCGTTGCCGAGTCAGATACGCAGTATTTT.

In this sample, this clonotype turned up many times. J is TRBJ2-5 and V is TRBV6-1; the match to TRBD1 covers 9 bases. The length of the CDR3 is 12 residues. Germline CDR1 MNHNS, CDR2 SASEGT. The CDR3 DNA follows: TGTGCGTCGGGACAGGGAGAAGAGACCCAGTACTTC. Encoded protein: CASGQGEETQYF.

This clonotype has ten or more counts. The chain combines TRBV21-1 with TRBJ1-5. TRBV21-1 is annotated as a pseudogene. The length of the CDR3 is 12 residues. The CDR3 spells CASSKGNQPQHF. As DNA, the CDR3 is TGTGCCAGCAGCAAAGGGAATCAGCCCCAGCATTTT.

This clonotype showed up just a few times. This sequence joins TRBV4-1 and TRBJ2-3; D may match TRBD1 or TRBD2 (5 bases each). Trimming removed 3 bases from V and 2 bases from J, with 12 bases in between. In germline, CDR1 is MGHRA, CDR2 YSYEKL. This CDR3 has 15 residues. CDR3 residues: CASSQDPGPTDTQYF. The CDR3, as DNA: TGCGCCAGCAGCCAGGATCCGGGACCCACAGATACGCAGTATTTT.

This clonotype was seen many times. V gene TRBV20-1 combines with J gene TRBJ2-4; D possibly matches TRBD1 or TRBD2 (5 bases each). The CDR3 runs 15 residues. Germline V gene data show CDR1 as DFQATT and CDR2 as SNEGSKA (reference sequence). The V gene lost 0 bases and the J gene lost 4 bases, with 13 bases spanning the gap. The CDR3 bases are TGCAGTGCTAGAGATAGAGGGGAAGGGAAAAACATTCAGTACTTC. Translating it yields CSARDRGEGKNIQYF.

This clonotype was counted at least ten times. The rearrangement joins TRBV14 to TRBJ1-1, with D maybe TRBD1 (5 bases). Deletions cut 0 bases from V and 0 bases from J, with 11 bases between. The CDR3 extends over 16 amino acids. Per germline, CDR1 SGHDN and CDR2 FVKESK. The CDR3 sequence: CASSQDIWGMNTEAFF. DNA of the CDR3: TGTGCCAGCAGCCAAGACATCTGGGGGATGAACACTGAAGCTTTCTTT.

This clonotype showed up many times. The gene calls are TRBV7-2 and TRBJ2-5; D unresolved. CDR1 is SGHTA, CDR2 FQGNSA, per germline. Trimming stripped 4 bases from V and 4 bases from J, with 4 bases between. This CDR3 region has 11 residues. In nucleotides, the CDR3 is TGTGCCAGCAGCTCAGGAGAGACCCAGTACTTC. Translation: CASSSGETQYF.

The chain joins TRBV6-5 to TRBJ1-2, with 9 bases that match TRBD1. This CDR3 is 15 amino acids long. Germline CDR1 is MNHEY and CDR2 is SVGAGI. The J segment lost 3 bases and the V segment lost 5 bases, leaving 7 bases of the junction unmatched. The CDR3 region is CASSPRQGVDYGYTF. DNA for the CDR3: TGTGCCAGCAGTCCACGACAGGGGGTCGACTATGGCTACACCTTC.

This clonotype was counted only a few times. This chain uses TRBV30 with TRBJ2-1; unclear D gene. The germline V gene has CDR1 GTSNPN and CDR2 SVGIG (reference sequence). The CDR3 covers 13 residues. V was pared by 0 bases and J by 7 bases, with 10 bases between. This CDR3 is CAWSVRWANEQFF. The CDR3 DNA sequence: TGTGCCTGGAGTGTCCGTTGGGCAAATGAGCAGTTCTTC.

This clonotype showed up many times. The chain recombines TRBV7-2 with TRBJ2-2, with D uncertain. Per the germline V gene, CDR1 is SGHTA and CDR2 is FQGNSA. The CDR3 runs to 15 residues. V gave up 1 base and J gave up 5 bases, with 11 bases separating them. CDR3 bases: TGTGCCAGCAGCTTAGTCATGGTACCGACCGGGGAGCTGTTTTTT. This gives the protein CASSLVMVPTGELFF. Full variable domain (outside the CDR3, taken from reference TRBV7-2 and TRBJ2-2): GAGVSQSPSNKVTEKGKDVELRCDPISGHTALYWYRQSLGQGLEFLIYFQGNSAPDKSGLPSDRFSAERTGGSVSTLTIQRTQQEDSAVYLCASSLVMVPTGELFFGEGSRLTVL.

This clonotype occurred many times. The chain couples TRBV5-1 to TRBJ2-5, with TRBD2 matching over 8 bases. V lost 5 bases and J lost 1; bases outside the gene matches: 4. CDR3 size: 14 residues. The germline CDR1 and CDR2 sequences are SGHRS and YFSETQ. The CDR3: CASSPTSGQETQYF. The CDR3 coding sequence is TGCGCCAGCAGTCCTACTAGCGGCCAAGAGACCCAGTACTTC.

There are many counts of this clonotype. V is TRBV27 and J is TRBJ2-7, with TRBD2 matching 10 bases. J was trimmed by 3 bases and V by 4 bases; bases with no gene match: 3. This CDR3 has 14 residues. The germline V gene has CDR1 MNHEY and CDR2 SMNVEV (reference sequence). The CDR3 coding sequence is TGTGCCAGCAGTTCCCCTAGCGGGAGCTACGAGCAGTACTTC. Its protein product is CASSSPSGSYEQYF.

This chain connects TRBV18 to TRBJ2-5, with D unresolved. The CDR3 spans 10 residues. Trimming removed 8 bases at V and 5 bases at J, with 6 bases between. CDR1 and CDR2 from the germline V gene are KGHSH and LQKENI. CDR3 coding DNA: TGTGCCAGCGAAGGGGAGACCCAGTACTTC. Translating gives CASEGETQYF. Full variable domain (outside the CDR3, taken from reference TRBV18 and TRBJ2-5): NAGVMQNPRHLVRRRGQEARLRCSPMKGHSHVYWYRQLPEEGLKFMVYLQKENIIDESGMPKERFSAEFPKEGPSILRIQQVVRGDSAAYFCASEGETQYFGPGTRLLVL.

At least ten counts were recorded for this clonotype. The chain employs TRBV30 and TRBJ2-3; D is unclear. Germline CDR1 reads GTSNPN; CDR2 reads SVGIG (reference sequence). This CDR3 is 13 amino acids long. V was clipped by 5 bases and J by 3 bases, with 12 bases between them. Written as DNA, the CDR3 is TGTGCCTGGGGCCGGCTTCGGACAGATACGCAGTATTTT. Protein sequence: CAWGRLRTDTQYF.

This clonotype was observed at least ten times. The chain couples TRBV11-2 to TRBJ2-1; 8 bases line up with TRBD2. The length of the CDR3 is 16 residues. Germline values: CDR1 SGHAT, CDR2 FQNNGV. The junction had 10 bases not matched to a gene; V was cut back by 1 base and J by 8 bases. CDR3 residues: CASSLAESGGLDEQFF. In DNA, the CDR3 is TGTGCCAGCAGCTTAGCTGAGTCGGGAGGGCTCGATGAGCAGTTCTTC.

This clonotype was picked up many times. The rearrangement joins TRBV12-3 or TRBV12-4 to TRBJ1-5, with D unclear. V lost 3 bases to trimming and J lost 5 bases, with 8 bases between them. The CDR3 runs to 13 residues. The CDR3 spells CASSLAPDQPQHF. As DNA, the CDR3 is TGTGCCAGCAGTTTGGCTCCGGATCAGCCCCAGCATTTT.

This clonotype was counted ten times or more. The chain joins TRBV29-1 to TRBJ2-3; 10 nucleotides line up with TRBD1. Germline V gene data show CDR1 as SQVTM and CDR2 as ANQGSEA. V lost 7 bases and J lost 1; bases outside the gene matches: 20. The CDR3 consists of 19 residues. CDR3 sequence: CSARDPGTGVAYGTDTQYF. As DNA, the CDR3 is TGCAGCGCGAGGGACCCCGGGACAGGGGTGGCGTATGGCACAGATACGCAGTATTTT.

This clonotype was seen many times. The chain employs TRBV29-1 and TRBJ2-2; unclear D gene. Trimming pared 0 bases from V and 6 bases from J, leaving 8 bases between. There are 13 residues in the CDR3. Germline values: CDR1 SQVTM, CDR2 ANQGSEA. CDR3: CSVEDRQAGELFF. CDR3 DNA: TGCAGCGTTGAAGACAGGCAGGCCGGGGAGCTGTTTTTT.

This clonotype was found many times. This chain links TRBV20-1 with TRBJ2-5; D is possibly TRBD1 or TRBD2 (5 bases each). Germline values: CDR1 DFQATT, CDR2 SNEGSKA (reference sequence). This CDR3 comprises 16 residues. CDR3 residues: CSQEGVGTGKQETQYF. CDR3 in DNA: TGCAGCCAAGAAGGGGTGGGGACGGGGAAACAAGAGACCCAGTACTTC.

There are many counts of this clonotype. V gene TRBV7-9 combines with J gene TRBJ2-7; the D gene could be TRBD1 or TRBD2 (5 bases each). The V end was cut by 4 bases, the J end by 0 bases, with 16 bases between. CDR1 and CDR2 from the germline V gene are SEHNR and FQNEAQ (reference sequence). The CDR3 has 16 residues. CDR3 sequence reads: CASSSQIGGPSYEQYF. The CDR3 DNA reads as TGTGCCAGCAGCTCCCAGATTGGGGGTCCCTCCTACGAGCAGTACTTC.

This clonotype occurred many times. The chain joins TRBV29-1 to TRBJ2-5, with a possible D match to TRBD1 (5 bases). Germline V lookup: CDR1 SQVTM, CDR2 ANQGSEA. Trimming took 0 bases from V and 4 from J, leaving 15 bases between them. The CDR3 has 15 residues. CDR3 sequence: CSVEDRQGQGETQYF. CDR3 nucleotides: TGCAGCGTTGAAGATCGTCAGGGCCAGGGAGAGACCCAGTACTTC.

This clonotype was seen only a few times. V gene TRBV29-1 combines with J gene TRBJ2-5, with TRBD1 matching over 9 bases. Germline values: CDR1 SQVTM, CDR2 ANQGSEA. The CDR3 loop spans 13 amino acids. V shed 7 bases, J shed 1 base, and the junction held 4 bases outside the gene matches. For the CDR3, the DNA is TGCAGCGCACGACAGGGGGTCCAAGAGACCCAGTACTTC. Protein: CSARQGVQETQYF. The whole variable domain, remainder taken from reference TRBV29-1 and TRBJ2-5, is SAVISQKPSRDICQRGTSLTIQCQVDSQVTMMFWYRQQPGQSLTLIATANQGSEATYESGFVIDKFPISRPNLTFSTLTVSNMSPEDSSIYLCSARQGVQETQYFGPGTRLLVL.

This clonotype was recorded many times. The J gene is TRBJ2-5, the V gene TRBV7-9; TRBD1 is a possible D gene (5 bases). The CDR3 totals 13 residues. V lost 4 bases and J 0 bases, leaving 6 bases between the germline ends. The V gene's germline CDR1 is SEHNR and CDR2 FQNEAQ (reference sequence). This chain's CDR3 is CASSSDNQETQYF. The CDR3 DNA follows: TGTGCCAGCAGCTCGGACAACCAAGAGACCCAGTACTTC.

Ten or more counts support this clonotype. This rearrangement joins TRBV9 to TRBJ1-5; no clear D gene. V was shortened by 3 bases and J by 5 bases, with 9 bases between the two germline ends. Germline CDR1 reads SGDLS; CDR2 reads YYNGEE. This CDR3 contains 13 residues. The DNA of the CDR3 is TGTGCCAGCAGCGCCCTTGACGATCAGCCCCAGCATTTT. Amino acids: CASSALDDQPQHF.